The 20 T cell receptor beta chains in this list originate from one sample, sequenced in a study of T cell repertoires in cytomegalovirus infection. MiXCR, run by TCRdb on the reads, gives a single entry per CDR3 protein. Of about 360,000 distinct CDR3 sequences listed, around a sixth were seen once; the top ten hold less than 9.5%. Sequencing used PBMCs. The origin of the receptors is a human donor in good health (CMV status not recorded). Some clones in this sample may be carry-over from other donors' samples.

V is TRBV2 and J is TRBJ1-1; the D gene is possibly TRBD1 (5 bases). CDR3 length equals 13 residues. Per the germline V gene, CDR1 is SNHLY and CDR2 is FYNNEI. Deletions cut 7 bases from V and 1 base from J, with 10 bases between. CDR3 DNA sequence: TGTGCCAGCACGGGGGGACCGAACACTGAAGCTTTCTTT. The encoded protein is CASTGGPNTEAFF.

This chain's CDR3 is CASSPTGDYEQYF. DNA of the CDR3: TGTGCCAGCAGCCCCACAGGAGATTACGAGCAGTACTTC. The rearrangement links TRBV3-1 to TRBJ2-7, with D perhaps TRBD1 (5 bases). This CDR3 has 13 amino acids. V gave up 4 bases and J gave up 4 bases, with 11 bases separating them. The germline V gene has CDR1 LGHDT and CDR2 YNNKEL (reference sequence).

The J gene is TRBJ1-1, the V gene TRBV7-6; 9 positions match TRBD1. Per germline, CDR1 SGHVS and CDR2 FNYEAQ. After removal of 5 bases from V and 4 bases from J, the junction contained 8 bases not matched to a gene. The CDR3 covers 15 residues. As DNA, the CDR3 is TGTGCCAGCAGCCCGTACGGACAGGGGAGCACTGAAGCTTTCTTT. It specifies CASSPYGQGSTEAFF.

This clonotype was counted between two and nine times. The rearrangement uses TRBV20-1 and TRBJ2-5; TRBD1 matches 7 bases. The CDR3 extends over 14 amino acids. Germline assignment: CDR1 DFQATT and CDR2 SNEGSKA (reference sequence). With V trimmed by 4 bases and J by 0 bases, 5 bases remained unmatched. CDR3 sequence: CSATRGPYQETQYF. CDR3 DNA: TGCAGTGCTACTAGGGGGCCGTACCAAGAGACCCAGTACTTC.

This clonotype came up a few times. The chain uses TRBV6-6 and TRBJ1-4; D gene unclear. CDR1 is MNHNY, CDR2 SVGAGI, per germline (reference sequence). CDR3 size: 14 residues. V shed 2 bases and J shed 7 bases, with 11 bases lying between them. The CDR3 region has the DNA TGTGCCAGCAGTTACCTTTTGGTAACTGAAAAACTGTTTTTT. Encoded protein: CASSYLLVTEKLFF.

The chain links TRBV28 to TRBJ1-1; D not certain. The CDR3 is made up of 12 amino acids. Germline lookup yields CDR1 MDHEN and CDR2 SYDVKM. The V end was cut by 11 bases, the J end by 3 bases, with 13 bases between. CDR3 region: CASYGWDTEAFF. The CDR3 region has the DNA TGTGCCTCCTACGGCTGGGACACTGAAGCTTTCTTT.

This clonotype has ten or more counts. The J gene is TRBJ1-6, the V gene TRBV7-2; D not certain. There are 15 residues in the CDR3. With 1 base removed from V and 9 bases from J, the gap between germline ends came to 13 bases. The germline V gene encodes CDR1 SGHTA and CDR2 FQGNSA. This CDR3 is CASSLVGSGPSPLHF. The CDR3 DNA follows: TGTGCCAGCAGCTTAGTCGGGAGCGGGCCTTCACCCCTCCACTTT.

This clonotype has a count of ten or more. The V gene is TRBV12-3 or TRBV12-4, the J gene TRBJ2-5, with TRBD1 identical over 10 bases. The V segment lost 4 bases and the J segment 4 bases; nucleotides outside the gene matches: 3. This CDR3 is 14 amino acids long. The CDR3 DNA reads TGTGCCAGCAGTTACGACAGGGGGCGAGAGACCCAGTACTTC. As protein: CASSYDRGRETQYF.

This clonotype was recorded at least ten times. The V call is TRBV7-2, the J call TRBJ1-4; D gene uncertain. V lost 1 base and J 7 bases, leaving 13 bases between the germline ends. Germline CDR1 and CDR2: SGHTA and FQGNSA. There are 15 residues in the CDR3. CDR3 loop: CASSLVGPSGEKLFF. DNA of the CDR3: TGTGCCAGCAGCTTAGTCGGCCCATCGGGTGAAAAACTGTTTTTT.

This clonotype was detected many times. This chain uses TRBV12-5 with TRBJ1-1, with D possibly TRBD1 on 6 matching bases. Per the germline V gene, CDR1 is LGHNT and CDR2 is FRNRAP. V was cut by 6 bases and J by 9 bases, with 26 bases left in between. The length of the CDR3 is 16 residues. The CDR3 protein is CASGGSFLRGGTQAFF. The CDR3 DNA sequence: TGTGCTAGTGGCGGAAGCTTTCTTAGGGGGGGGACTCAAGCTTTCTTT.

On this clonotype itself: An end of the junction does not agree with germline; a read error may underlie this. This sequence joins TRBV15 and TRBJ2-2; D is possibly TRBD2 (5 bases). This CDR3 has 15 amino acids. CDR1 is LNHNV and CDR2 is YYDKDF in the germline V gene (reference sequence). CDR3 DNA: TGTGCCTCCAGTATCGGGGATAAGAACACCGGGGAGCTGTTTTTT. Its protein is CASSIGDKNTGELFF.

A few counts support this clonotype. The CDR3 sequence: CASTLAGGATGELFF. The DNA for the CDR3 is TGTGCCAGTACTCTAGCGGGGGGTGCCACCGGGGAGCTGTTTTTT. The V and J genes are TRBV9 and TRBJ2-2, with 11 bases identical to TRBD2. After removal of 8 bases from V and 4 bases from J, the junction contained 7 bases not matched to a gene. The length of the CDR3 is 15 residues. Germline V lookup: CDR1 SGDLS, CDR2 YYNGEE.

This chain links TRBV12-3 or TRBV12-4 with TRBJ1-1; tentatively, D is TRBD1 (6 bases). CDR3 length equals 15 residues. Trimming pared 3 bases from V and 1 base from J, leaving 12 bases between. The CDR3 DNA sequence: TGTGCCAGCAGTTTTACAGGGCGGGGGAACACTGAAGCTTTCTTT. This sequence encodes CASSFTGRGNTEAFF.

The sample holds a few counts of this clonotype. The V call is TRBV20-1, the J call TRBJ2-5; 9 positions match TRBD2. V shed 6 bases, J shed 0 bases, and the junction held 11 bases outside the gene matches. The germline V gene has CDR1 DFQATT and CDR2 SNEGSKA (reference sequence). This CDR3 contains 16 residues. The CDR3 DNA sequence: TGCAGTGCGTGGCTAGCGGGAAGGGAGTACCAAGAGACCCAGTACTTC. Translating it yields CSAWLAGREYQETQYF.

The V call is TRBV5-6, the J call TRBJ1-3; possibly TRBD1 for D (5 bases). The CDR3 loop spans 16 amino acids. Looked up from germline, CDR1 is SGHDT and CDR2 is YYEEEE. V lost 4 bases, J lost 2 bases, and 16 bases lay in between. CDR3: CASSGGWGTPGNTIYF. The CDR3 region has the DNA TGTGCCAGCAGCGGAGGGTGGGGGACCCCTGGAAACACCATATATTTT.

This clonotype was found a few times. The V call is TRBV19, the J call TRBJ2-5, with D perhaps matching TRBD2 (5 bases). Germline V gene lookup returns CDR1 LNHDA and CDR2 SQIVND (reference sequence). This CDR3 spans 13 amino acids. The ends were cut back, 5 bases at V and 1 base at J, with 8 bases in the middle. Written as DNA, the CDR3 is TGTGCCAGTAGTCCCGAGGGCCAAGAGACCCAGTACTTC. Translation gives CASSPEGQETQYF.

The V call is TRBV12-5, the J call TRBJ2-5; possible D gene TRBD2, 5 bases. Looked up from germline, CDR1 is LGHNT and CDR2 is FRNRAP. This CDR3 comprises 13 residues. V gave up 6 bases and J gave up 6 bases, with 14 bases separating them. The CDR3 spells CASGSATGKTQYF. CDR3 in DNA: TGTGCTAGTGGGAGCGCTACGGGAAAGACCCAGTACTTC.

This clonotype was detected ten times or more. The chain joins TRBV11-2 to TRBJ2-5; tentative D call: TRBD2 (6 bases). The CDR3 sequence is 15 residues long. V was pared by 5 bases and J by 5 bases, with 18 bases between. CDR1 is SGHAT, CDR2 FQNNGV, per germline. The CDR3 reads CASSPQWGSGETQYF. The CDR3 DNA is TGTGCCAGCAGCCCCCAATGGGGGAGCGGGGAGACCCAGTACTTC. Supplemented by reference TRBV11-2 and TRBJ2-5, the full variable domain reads EAGVAQSPRYKIIEKRQSVAFWCNPISGHATLYWYQQILGQGPKLLIQFQNNGVVDDSQLPKDRFSAERLKGVDSTLKIQPAKLEDSAVYLCASSPQWGSGETQYFGPGTRLLVL.

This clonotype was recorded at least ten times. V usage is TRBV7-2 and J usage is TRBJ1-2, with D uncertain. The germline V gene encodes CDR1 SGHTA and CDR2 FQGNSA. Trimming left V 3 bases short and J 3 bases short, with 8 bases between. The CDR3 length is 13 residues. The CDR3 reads CASSLSRDYGYTF. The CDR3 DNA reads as TGTGCCAGCAGCTTGAGCAGAGACTATGGCTACACCTTC.

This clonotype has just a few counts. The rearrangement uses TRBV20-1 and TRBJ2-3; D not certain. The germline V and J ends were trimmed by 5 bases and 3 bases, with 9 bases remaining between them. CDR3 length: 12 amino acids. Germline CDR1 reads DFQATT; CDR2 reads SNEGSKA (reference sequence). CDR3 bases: TGCAGTGCTCCGGGTAATACAGATACGCAGTATTTT. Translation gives CSAPGNTDTQYF.